These T cell receptor beta chains were read from a single sample in a study of T-cell memory formation after mild COVID-19. MiXCR was run by TCRdb on the 5' RACE reads, yielding one entry per CDR3 protein. The data show 500,000 to 600,000 distinct CDR3 sequences, about a sixth seen once. The sample comprised PBMCs or a T cell subset sorted from them (not recorded which). The source is an adult woman who had mild COVID-19 (a few samples of this study predate the infection). Cell type and time point are not known. CDR3s include the opening cysteine and the closing phenylalanine or tryptophan. Each record gives: V gene, clone size, D gene, J gene, CDR3 DNA, CDR3 protein. D genes are given only for firm matches. Size tells how often a clone was seen (once, few, many) or the class of an expanded clone, and some rows leave it out.

>TRBV20-1|NA|NA|TRBJ2-2
TGCAGTGCTAGAGGTCCGAACACCGGGGAGCTGTTTTTT
CSARGPNTGELFF
>TRBV6-1|NA|NA|TRBJ1-1
TGTGCCAGCAGCGATCTCAAGGGGATCACTGAAGCTTTCTTT
CASSDLKGITEAFF
>TRBV12-3/TRBV12-4|few|NA|TRBJ2-3
TGTGCCAGCAGTACCTTAGGGGGCACAGATACGCAGTATTTT
CASSTLGGTDTQYF
>TRBV15|NA|NA|TRBJ1-5
TGTGCCACCGGGTTGACGGAACCCCAGCATTTT
CATGLTEPQHF
>TRBV18|few|NA|TRBJ1-5
TGTGCCAGCTCACGGGGTTCTACCCAAAATCAGCCCCAGCATTTT
CASSRGSTQNQPQHF
>TRBV20-1|NA|TRBD1|TRBJ1-6
TGCAGTGCTAGGGCGACAGGGATCAGCTCCTATAATTCACCCCTCCACTTT
CSARATGISSYNSPLHF
>TRBV5-1|few|NA|TRBJ2-5
TGCGCCAGCACCCGAAGCGGAGCTCGAGAAGAGACCCAGTACTTC
CASTRSGAREETQYF
>TRBV7-8|few|TRBD1|TRBJ1-5
TGTGCCAGCAGCGCAACTTCTTATTCCGGGACAGGGAGGTATCAGCCCCAGCATTTT
CASSATSYSGTGRYQPQHF
>TRBV9|many|NA|TRBJ1-1
TGTGCCAGCAGCTCGGGTACTGAAGCTTTCTTT
CASSSGTEAFF
>TRBV12-3/TRBV12-4|few|TRBD1|TRBJ1-2
TGTGCCAGCATTACAGGGGGCGATGGCTACACCTTC
CASITGGDGYTF
>TRBV3-1|many|NA|TRBJ2-2
TGTGCCAGCAGTCTAAGGAACACCGGGGAGCTGTTTTTT
CASSLRNTGELFF
>TRBV4-1|few|NA|TRBJ2-3
TGCGCCAGCAGCCAACAAGGGAAACGAACAGATACGCAGTATTTT
CASSQQGKRTDTQYF
>TRBV5-1|NA|TRBD1|TRBJ1-2
TGCGCCAGCAGCCGCGGGACAGGGGATCTCTCTAACTATGGCTACACCTTC
CASSRGTGDLSNYGYTF
>TRBV6-5|NA|NA|TRBJ2-3
TGTGCCACCCTGGGGGCCGCCGGTACGCAGTATTTT
CATLGAAGTQYF
>TRBV12-3/TRBV12-4|few|NA|TRBJ2-2
TGTGCCAGCAGGCCGAACGTGGGCGCGAACACCGGGGAGCTGTTTTTT
CASRPNVGANTGELFF
>TRBV29-1|few|NA|TRBJ2-1
TGCAGCGTTGACAGTGGGGTTGAAGAGCAGTTCTTC
CSVDSGVEEQFF
>TRBV20-1|NA|NA|TRBJ2-2
TGCAGTGCTAGGGGGGGTCTTGGCACCGGGGAGCTGTTTTTT
CSARGGLGTGELFF
>TRBV29-1|NA|TRBD1|TRBJ2-3
TGCAGCGTTGTTCCCCGGGACAGAGTCACAGATACGCAGTATTTT
CSVVPRDRVTDTQYF
>TRBV18|NA|TRBD1|TRBJ2-3
TGTGCCAGCTCACCTACAGGGGTCCGCACAGATACGCAGTATTTT
CASSPTGVRTDTQYF
>TRBV12-3/TRBV12-4|NA|TRBD1|TRBJ2-7
TGTGCCAGCAGTTTCGGCAGGGGGCTTGGCGAGCAGTACTTC
CASSFGRGLGEQYF
>TRBV5-1|NA|TRBD1|TRBJ2-5
TGCGCCAGCAGCTTCCTTCGCGGTTCAGGGGGCGATGAGACCCAGTACTTC
CASSFLRGSGGDETQYF
>TRBV4-3|NA|NA|TRBJ2-7
TGCGCCAGCAGCCAAGAACTCTCGGGGGAGCAGTACTTC
CASSQELSGEQYF